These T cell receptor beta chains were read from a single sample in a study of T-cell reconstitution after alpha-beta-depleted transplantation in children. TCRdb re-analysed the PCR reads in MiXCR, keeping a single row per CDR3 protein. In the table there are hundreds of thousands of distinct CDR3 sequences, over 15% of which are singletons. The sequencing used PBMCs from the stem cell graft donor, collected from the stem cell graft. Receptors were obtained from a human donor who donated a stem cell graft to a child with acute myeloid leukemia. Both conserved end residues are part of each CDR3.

CDR3aa: CASSFDRLGTEAFF
v_gene: TRBV6-5

CDR3aa: CASSVGTGGEDQPQHF
v_gene: TRBV5-1

CDR3aa: CASSYGGGYNQPQHF
v_gene: TRBV6-2/TRBV6-3

CDR3aa: CASSRISSGNTIYF
v_gene: TRBV7-8

CDR3aa: CSARDPGVYGYTF
v_gene: TRBV20-1

CDR3aa: CASSRQGGPYNEQFF
v_gene: TRBV7-9

CDR3aa: CASSLGRRGGEKLFF
v_gene: TRBV11-3

CDR3aa: CASSLGTANSPLHF
v_gene: TRBV7-2

CDR3aa: CASSIVDGSYEQYF
v_gene: TRBV6-1

CDR3aa: CAISGGGSKNIQYF
v_gene: TRBV10-3

CDR3aa: CASSLVAIQGGGKNIQYF
v_gene: TRBV5-1

CDR3aa: CSASMRGDTQYF
v_gene: TRBV20-1

CDR3aa: CASSRVLVDTEAFF
v_gene: TRBV4-2

CDR3aa: CATSKKGDQATDTQYF
v_gene: TRBV24-1

CDR3aa: CASRGLAGDLHEQFF
v_gene: TRBV7-8

CDR3aa: CASSLGLAGGGETQYF
v_gene: TRBV12-3/TRBV12-4

CDR3aa: CASSAGGKPYNEQFF
v_gene: TRBV7-9

CDR3aa: CSARLRSGTPDTQYF
v_gene: TRBV20-1

CDR3aa: CSAMGSHEQFF
v_gene: TRBV20-1

CDR3aa: CASSYAPGPGANVLTF
v_gene: TRBV6-5

CDR3aa: CASSRSGVSGGGYTF
v_gene: TRBV7-8

CDR3aa: CASNHRFSGNTIYF
v_gene: TRBV12-3/TRBV12-4

CDR3aa: CASSMTRPKINNEQFF
v_gene: TRBV7-2

CDR3aa: CSAFTGGAGETQYF
v_gene: TRBV20-1

CDR3aa: CSAREEGTGYNQPQHF
v_gene: TRBV20-1

CDR3aa: CATSDFGSGGVETQYF
v_gene: TRBV24-1

CDR3aa: CASSPPSLQETQYF
v_gene: TRBV18

CDR3aa: CASSQDTFRNTDTQYF
v_gene: TRBV14

CDR3aa: CASSLATDFYEQYF
v_gene: TRBV7-9

CDR3aa: CASSQDYRTGAGGYTF
v_gene: TRBV4-3

CDR3aa: CASSTRSGDSTGEQYF
v_gene: TRBV7-6

CDR3aa: CASSLAMRQLFF
v_gene: TRBV12-3/TRBV12-4

CDR3aa: CSAPQGSKGRTGELFF
v_gene: TRBV20-1

CDR3aa: CASSFLGQVTDTQYF
v_gene: TRBV7-2

CDR3aa: CSVDEGGLGEQFF
v_gene: TRBV29-1

CDR3aa: CSVETSGGFQETQYF
v_gene: TRBV29-1

CDR3aa: CASSLGSGLGQSYGYTF
v_gene: TRBV7-9

CDR3aa: CASSEPLGNEQFF
v_gene: TRBV25-1

CDR3aa: CSARARQIGYNEQFF
v_gene: TRBV20-1

CDR3aa: CSAPGTSGISTDTQYF
v_gene: TRBV20-1

CDR3aa: CSARDPNVYNEQFF
v_gene: TRBV20-1

CDR3aa: CASRIGTGGVGTGELFF
v_gene: TRBV5-1

CDR3aa: CSARWSSEQFF
v_gene: TRBV20-1

CDR3aa: CSVTGQSYEQYF
v_gene: TRBV29-1

CDR3aa: CASSPRGQVNTGELFF
v_gene: TRBV7-2

CDR3aa: CSASDPGAYNEQFF
v_gene: TRBV20-1